This TCR beta chain was retrieved from a study of CD8+ T cells in alopecia areata. Study details: Twice daily, treated patients received 5 to 10 mg of oral tofacitinib.

Peripheral blood samples and lesional scalp punch biopsies were obtained from alopecia areata patients. Sorting from PBMCs produced CD4+ and CD8+ T cells. Extraction and reverse transcription of RNA yielded cDNA as the sequencing template. Profiling relied on immunoSEQ multiplex PCR, and the TCRdb table lists in-frame clones only, not all of them. The sample includes 150,000 or so clones, around 87% of them seen just once. Sequences were derived from CD8+ T cells sorted from blood, sampled at week 0. The source of this sequence is a human donor with alopecia areata.

The CDR3 DNA follows: TGTGCCAGCAGTCCGACAGACTATGGCTACACCTTC. Its translation: CASSPTDYGYTF. This chain links TRBV5-4 with TRBJ1-2; D may be TRBD1 (5 bases). Germline V gene sequence: CDR1 SGHNT, CDR2 YYREEE (reference sequence). CDR3 size: 12 residues. V lost 5 bases to trimming and J lost 3 bases, with 8 bases between them.